The 30 T cell receptor beta chains given below trace back to one sample, sequenced in a study of shared clonotypes between healthy human individuals (TCRdb year 2020). CD8 naive samples were CD45RO-negative cells positively selected for CCR7, giving a CD45RA+CCR7+ population that excluded TemRA cells. The library relied on the immunoSEQ multiplex PCR assay. The table comes from immuneACCESS by way of TCRdb, which keeps in-frame sequences with V and J called. Part of the clones is missing from these tables; in studies checked, under half for an unresolved V gene and the rest for unknown reasons. Counted in this sample were millions of clones; under 95% of them appeared once. Clones ranked in the top ten supply over 1.5% of the sample. The sequencing sample was made of naive CD8+ T cells from PBMCs. Explained via the paper, the cell subset or site label denotes: CD45RA+CCR7+. These receptor sequences come from a man younger than 35 in good health. Some clones in this sample may be carry-over from other donors' samples.

CDR3 residues: CASRPSGTPETKNIQYF. The CDR3 region has the DNA TGCGCCAGCAGGCCCTCCGGGACGCCAGAAACCAAAAACATTCAGTACTTC. The V gene is TRBV4-1, the J gene TRBJ2-4; D might be TRBD1 or TRBD2, each matching 5 bases. The germline V gene has CDR1 MGHRA and CDR2 YSYEKL. This CDR3 has 17 amino acids. V was shortened by 6 bases and J by 2 bases, with 20 bases between the two germline ends.

Of note for this clone: The same CDR3 arises from other DNA sequences in this sample as well. V is TRBV27 and J is TRBJ2-7; the match to TRBD1 covers 8 bases. The V segment lost 6 bases and the J segment 4 bases; nucleotides outside the gene matches: 14. This CDR3 spans 16 amino acids. In germline, CDR1 is MNHEY, CDR2 SMNVEV (reference sequence). CDR3 sequence: CASSFADGQGPYEQYF. The CDR3 bases are TGTGCCAGCAGCTTCGCAGATGGACAGGGCCCATACGAGCAGTACTTC.

The rearrangement uses TRBV2 and TRBJ1-4; D perhaps matches TRBD1 (6 bases). The CDR3 runs 14 residues. Germline lookup yields CDR1 SNHLY and CDR2 FYNNEI. The germline V and J ends were trimmed by 1 base and 5 bases, with 8 bases remaining between them. CDR3: CASSEGTVNEKLFF. CDR3 coding DNA: TGTGCCAGCAGTGAAGGGACAGTAAATGAAAAACTGTTTTTT.

This CDR3 reads CASSPGTSGSIPQYF. DNA of the CDR3: TGTGCCAGCAGTCCAGGGACTAGCGGGAGTATTCCTCAGTACTTC. V gene TRBV27 combines with J gene TRBJ2-4; TRBD2 agrees at 14 bases. The germline CDR1 and CDR2 sequences are MNHEY and SMNVEV (reference sequence). There are 15 residues in the CDR3. J was trimmed by 12 bases and V by 5 bases; bases with no gene match: 9.

This chain uses TRBV5-1 with TRBJ2-7; 7 positions match TRBD1. Germline trimming cut 4 bases from V and 2 bases from J; bases unmatched to any gene: 9. The V gene's germline CDR1 is SGHRS and CDR2 YFSETQ. The CDR3 spans 15 residues. The CDR3, as DNA: TGCGCCAGCAGCCCGTCCGGGACAGAGGCCTACGAGCAGTACTTC. As protein: CASSPSGTEAYEQYF.

This sequence joins TRBV2 and TRBJ2-1, with TRBD2 as a possible D gene (5 bases). The germline V gene has CDR1 SNHLY and CDR2 FYNNEI. This CDR3 comprises 12 residues. The ends were cut back, 0 bases at V and 8 bases at J, with 5 bases in the middle. CDR3 nucleotide sequence: TGTGCCAGCAGTGAAGCGGACTATGAGCAGTTCTTC. Its protein product is CASSEADYEQFF.

The chain recombines TRBV15 with TRBJ1-2; 7 bases are a match to TRBD1. This CDR3 is 18 amino acids long. Germline lookup yields CDR1 LNHNV and CDR2 YYDKDF (reference sequence). V shed 3 bases, J shed 8 bases, and the junction held 21 bases outside the gene matches. CDR3 protein: CATSSPEPGQWFIGGYTF. Written as DNA, the CDR3 is TGTGCCACCAGCAGTCCTGAACCGGGACAGTGGTTCATAGGGGGCTACACCTTC.

The CDR3 DNA reads as TGTGCCAGCAGTGAGTGGGGGGTATCTGGGGCCAACGTCCTGACTTTC. As protein: CASSEWGVSGANVLTF. V usage is TRBV2 and J usage is TRBJ2-6, with a tentative D call TRBD2 (6 bases). Germline V lookup: CDR1 SNHLY, CDR2 FYNNEI. CDR3 length equals 16 residues. Trimming left V 3 bases short and J 1 base short, with 10 bases between. Using reference TRBV2 and TRBJ2-6 for the parts outside the CDR3, the full variable domain is EPEVTQTPSHQVTQMGQEVILRCVPISNHLYFYWYRQILGQKVEFLVSFYNNEISEKSEIFDDQFSVERPDGSNFTLKIRSTKLEDSAMYFCASSEWGVSGANVLTFGAGSRLTVL.

The sample holds one count of this clone. The sample holds other DNA sequences that translate to the same CDR3. The V gene is TRBV2, the J gene TRBJ2-1; possible D gene TRBD1, 6 bases. The CDR3 is made up of 16 amino acids. Trimming pared 2 bases from V and 0 bases from J, leaving 11 bases between. Per the germline V gene, CDR1 is SNHLY and CDR2 is FYNNEI. This CDR3 is CASSERRGSSYNEQFF. The CDR3 DNA reads TGTGCCAGCAGTGAACGTAGGGGGTCCTCCTACAATGAGCAGTTCTTC.

J is TRBJ1-1 and V is TRBV19, with 8 bases matching TRBD1. Germline-derived CDR1 and CDR2 are LNHDA and SQIVND (reference sequence). V gave up 9 bases and J gave up 5 bases; unmatched junction bases: 8. The CDR3 is 13 amino acids. Here the CDR3 DNA reads TGTGCCAGCACGGACAGGGATAGGACTGAAGCTTTCTTT. It yields the protein CASTDRDRTEAFF. The whole variable domain, remainder taken from reference TRBV19 and TRBJ1-1, is DGGITQSPKYLFRKEGQNVTLSCEQNLNHDAMYWYRQDPGQGLRLIYYSQIVNDFQKGDIAEGYSVSREKKESFPLTVTSAQKNPTAFYLCASTDRDRTEAFFGQGTRLTVV.

Details on this clone: This sample includes further DNA sequences coding for the same CDR3. The chain links TRBV7-9 to TRBJ2-7; D is uncertain. The CDR3 is 14 residues long. Trimming took off 5 bases at V and 0 bases at J, with 11 bases between the two ends. Germline lookup yields CDR1 SEHNR and CDR2 FQNEAQ (reference sequence). In nucleotides, the CDR3 is TGTGCCAGCAGCCCCCGCGGAAGCTCCTACGAGCAGTACTTC. It specifies CASSPRGSSYEQYF.

The chain joins TRBV12-5 to TRBJ1-1; D is undetermined. Germline CDR1 and CDR2: LGHNT and FRNRAP. The V end lost 2 bases, the J end lost 1 base, and 8 bases lay between the germline ends. The CDR3 sequence is 14 residues long. CDR3 protein: CASGLTQTNTEAFF. The CDR3 bases are TGTGCTAGTGGTTTGACACAGACGAACACTGAAGCTTTCTTT.

As to this clone: Other DNA sequences within the sample encode an identical CDR3. The chain joins TRBV5-6 to TRBJ1-5; no definite D call. The V gene's germline CDR1 is SGHDT and CDR2 YYEEEE. This CDR3 has 13 amino acids. V dropped 0 bases and J dropped 6 bases, with 7 bases sitting between them. In DNA form, the CDR3 reads TGTGCCAGCAGCTTGGGAGTAGGTCAGCCCCAGCATTTT. The encoded protein is CASSLGVGQPQHF.

Of note for this clone: This clone may be a read error of a much larger clone one base away. Other DNA variants within this sample encode the same CDR3. The chain combines TRBV9 with TRBJ2-1; 10 bases are shared with TRBD2. The CDR3 contains 16 residues. CDR1 is SGDLS and CDR2 is YYNGEE in the germline V gene. V shed 3 bases and J 0 bases; nucleotides not matched to a gene: 3. This chain's CDR3 is CASSASSGSSYNEQFF. DNA for the CDR3: TGTGCCAGCAGCGCCTCTAGCGGGAGCTCCTACAATGAGCAGTTCTTC.

V gene TRBV4-3 combines with J gene TRBJ1-1; D gene uncertain. Looked up from germline, CDR1 is LGHNA and CDR2 is YSLEER. Trimming pared 0 bases from V and 0 bases from J, leaving 8 bases between. This CDR3 contains 15 residues. The DNA of the CDR3 is TGCGCCAGCAGCCAAGATTACGGGATGAACACTGAAGCTTTCTTT. It is translated as CASSQDYGMNTEAFF.

The rearrangement uses TRBV19 and TRBJ1-2; D uncertain. The V gene lost 7 bases and the J gene lost 4 bases, with 7 bases spanning the gap. Germline lookup yields CDR1 LNHDA and CDR2 SQIVND (reference sequence). The CDR3 runs to 11 residues. The CDR3 DNA sequence: TGTGCCAGTAAACGGGGCTATGGCTACACCTTC. It is translated as CASKRGYGYTF.

This clone was observed a handful of times. The V gene is TRBV29-1, the J gene TRBJ1-1; tentative D call: TRBD1 (5 bases). CDR3 length equals 12 residues. Trimming removed 4 bases at V and 1 base at J, with 7 bases between. The V gene's germline CDR1 is SQVTM and CDR2 ANQGSEA. In DNA form, the CDR3 reads TGCAGCGTTGTCGGGGGGAACACTGAAGCTTTCTTT. It translates to CSVVGGNTEAFF.

The table lists this clone with a count of one. The chain couples TRBV9 to TRBJ2-7, with 10 bases matching TRBD2. This CDR3 has 15 residues. V was clipped by 3 bases and J by 7 bases; unmatched bases: 10. Per the germline V gene, CDR1 is SGDLS and CDR2 is YYNGEE. The chain's CDR3 is CASSEGLAGVPEQYF. DNA of the CDR3: TGTGCCAGCAGCGAGGGTCTAGCGGGAGTTCCTGAGCAGTACTTC.

CDR3 sequence (DNA): TGTGCCAGCAGTGAATTGGAAGCGGGAGCCAATGAGCAGTTCTTC. The encoded protein is CASSELEAGANEQFF. The chain is built from TRBV25-1 and TRBJ2-1; TRBD2 aligns across 8 bases. CDR1 is MGHDK, CDR2 SYGVNS, per germline. The CDR3 runs to 15 residues. The V and J ends lost 1 base and 6 bases, in that order; junction bases with no gene match: 5.

The CDR3 nucleotides are TGTGCCATCAGCGGGGGACAGGGCCCAGTAGAGACCCAGTACTTC. Translation gives CAISGGQGPVETQYF. The chain uses TRBV10-3 and TRBJ2-5; TRBD1 matches at 9 bases. Germline assignment: CDR1 ENHRY and CDR2 SYGVKD. The CDR3 totals 15 residues. V dropped 6 bases and J dropped 4; count of bases not matched to a gene: 9.

This chain links TRBV27 with TRBJ1-1, with 7 positions matching TRBD1. CDR1 and CDR2 from the germline V gene are MNHEY and SMNVEV (reference sequence). This CDR3 is 14 amino acids long. Losses at the gene ends were 6 bases for V and 1 base for J; bases not matched to a gene: 5. CDR3 amino acids: CASRFTGANTEAFF. As DNA, the CDR3 is TGTGCCAGCAGATTCACAGGGGCGAACACTGAAGCTTTCTTT.

The chain joins TRBV11-2 to TRBJ2-1; tentatively, D is TRBD2 (6 bases). Trimming took 2 bases from V and 3 from J, leaving 20 bases between them. Germline V gene sequence: CDR1 SGHAT, CDR2 FQNNGV. The CDR3 is 18 amino acids. CDR3 region: CASSLSKLAAPLYNEQFF. DNA of the CDR3: TGTGCCAGCAGCTTATCAAAACTAGCAGCGCCTCTCTACAATGAGCAGTTCTTC.

Worth noting for this clone: This sample includes further DNA sequences coding for the same CDR3. The rearrangement links TRBV5-1 to TRBJ2-1; D is undetermined. Germline V gene sequence: CDR1 SGHRS, CDR2 YFSETQ. V was clipped by 0 bases and J by 0 bases, with 7 bases between them. The CDR3 totals 15 residues. The CDR3, as DNA: TGCGCCAGCAGCTTGGACTTGAGCTCCTACAATGAGCAGTTCTTC. Its translation: CASSLDLSSYNEQFF.

This clone was seen only once. The J gene is TRBJ2-7, the V gene TRBV5-6, with D tentatively TRBD2 (5 bases). This CDR3 comprises 13 residues. Germline assignment: CDR1 SGHDT and CDR2 YYEEEE. With 0 bases removed from V and 9 bases from J, the gap between germline ends came to 13 bases. CDR3 sequence: CASSLGSGSGQYF. In DNA form, the CDR3 reads TGTGCCAGCAGCTTGGGATCGGGCAGCGGGCAGTACTTC.

The CDR3 reads CASCGDSREAFF. The CDR3 DNA reads TGTGCCAGCTGCGGGGACTCCCGTGAAGCTTTCTTT. The chain employs TRBV2 and TRBJ1-1, with TRBD1 as a possible D gene (5 bases). Germline lookup yields CDR1 SNHLY and CDR2 FYNNEI. The V and J ends lost 8 bases and 7 bases respectively, with 14 bases between them. The CDR3 consists of 12 residues. Variable domain in full (rest from reference TRBV2 and TRBJ1-1): EPEVTQTPSHQVTQMGQEVILRCVPISNHLYFYWYRQILGQKVEFLVSFYNNEISEKSEIFDDQFSVERPDGSNFTLKIRSTKLEDSAMYFCASCGDSREAFFGQGTRLTVV.

This sequence joins TRBV7-9 and TRBJ2-1; 14 nucleotides align to TRBD2. The CDR3 length is 19 residues. The V gene's germline CDR1 is SEHNR and CDR2 FQNEAQ (reference sequence). The trim removed 1 base at V and 4 bases at J, leaving 9 bases unmatched. The CDR3 DNA sequence: TGTGCCAGCAGCTTAGATGGACTAGCGGGAGGAGGGGGTTACAATGAGCAGTTCTTC. Its translation: CASSLDGLAGGGGYNEQFF.

The CDR3 is CASSQGGTSSYEQYF. The CDR3 region has the DNA TGCGCCAGCAGCCAAGGCGGGACAAGTTCCTACGAGCAGTACTTC. The V and J genes are TRBV4-1 and TRBJ2-7; D possibly matches TRBD1 or TRBD2 (6 bases each). The CDR3 covers 15 residues. Germline CDR1 reads MGHRA; CDR2 reads YSYEKL. V was shortened by 1 base and J by 1 base, with 11 bases between the two germline ends.

The chain couples TRBV19 to TRBJ1-1, with D possibly matching TRBD1 (6 bases). CDR3 length: 16 amino acids. V shed 2 bases and J shed 2 bases, with 15 bases lying between them. Per germline, CDR1 LNHDA and CDR2 SQIVND (reference sequence). CDR3 coding DNA: TGTGCCAGTAGTATATATCCCGGGGGCGGTAACACTGAAGCTTTCTTT. Its translation is CASSIYPGGGNTEAFF. The full variable domain, in which reference TRBV19 and TRBJ1-1 provide the parts outside the CDR3, is DGGITQSPKYLFRKEGQNVTLSCEQNLNHDAMYWYRQDPGQGLRLIYYSQIVNDFQKGDIAEGYSVSREKKESFPLTVTSAQKNPTAFYLCASSIYPGGGNTEAFFGQGTRLTVV.

This clone was seen just once. The chain carries TRBV4-1 and TRBJ2-7; D gene unclear. The CDR3 consists of 15 residues. Trimming left V 1 base short and J 1 base short, with 11 bases between. Germline V lookup: CDR1 MGHRA, CDR2 YSYEKL. The chain's CDR3 is CASSQVRAGSYEQYF. Here the CDR3 DNA reads TGCGCCAGCAGCCAAGTCCGAGCTGGATCCTACGAGCAGTACTTC.

V usage is TRBV27 and J usage is TRBJ2-5; 7 bases align to TRBD1. The germline V gene encodes CDR1 MNHEY and CDR2 SMNVEV (reference sequence). The V and J ends lost 5 bases and 2 bases, in that order; junction bases with no gene match: 5. This CDR3 contains 14 residues. The CDR3 reads CASSADRYQETQYF. DNA of the CDR3: TGTGCCAGCAGTGCGGACAGGTATCAAGAGACCCAGTACTTC.